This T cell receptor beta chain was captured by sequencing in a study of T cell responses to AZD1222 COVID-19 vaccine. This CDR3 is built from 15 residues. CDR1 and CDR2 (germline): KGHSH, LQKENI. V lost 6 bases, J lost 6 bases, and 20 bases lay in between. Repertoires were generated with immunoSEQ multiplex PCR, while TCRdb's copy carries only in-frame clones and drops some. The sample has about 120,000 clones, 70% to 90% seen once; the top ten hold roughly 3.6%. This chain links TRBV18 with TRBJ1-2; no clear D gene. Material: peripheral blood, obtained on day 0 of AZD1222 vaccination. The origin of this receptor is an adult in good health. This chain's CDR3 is CASSPGLPPRHGYTF. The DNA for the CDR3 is TGTGCCAGCTCTCCCGGTTTACCCCCTAGACATGGCTACACCTTC.